This TCR beta chain was captured by sequencing in a study of cytomegalovirus exposure and HLA in healthy donors. Concerning this clone itself: Its cognate antigen is unknown.

The study, taken as a whole, reports: A few CMV-associated chains proved CMV antigen-specific in vitro. The classifier reportedly diagnosed cytomegalovirus status with high specificity and sensitivity.

This CDR3 contains 12 residues. Germline CDR1 is SGHVS and CDR2 is FQNEAQ. The V segment lost 5 bases and the J segment 10 bases; nucleotides outside the gene matches: 7. Separation from the roughly 600-subject first cohort characterized the approximately 120-subject validation cohort, to which the donors belonged. Clones were read by immunoSEQ multiplex PCR, and TCRdb kept only the in-frame ones, dropping some. The sample comprises about 240,000 clones, approximately 84% of which are singletons, and 0.95% to 1.5% rests with the top ten. The sample comprised PBMCs. The rearrangement joins TRBV7-8 to TRBJ1-2, with TRBD1 matching 7 bases. This receptor was identified in a woman under 40 in good health and CMV-seropositive. CDR3 in amino acids: CASSERDRVYTF. CDR3 bases: TGTGCCAGCAGCGAACGGGACAGAGTCTACACCTTC.